This T cell receptor (beta chain) is drawn from a study of PD-1 blockade in classical Hodgkin lymphoma. As for this clone: Its antigen is not known.

Germline assignment: CDR1 MGHRA and CDR2 YSYEKL. Between the trimmed V and J ends, which lost 5 bases and 8 bases, there was a span of 6 bases. This CDR3 is built from 11 residues. The method was immunoSEQ multiplex PCR; TCRdb's version includes in-frame clones alone and lacks a portion of them. The sample includes 750 to 950 clones, roughly 83% of them seen just once. Patients all relapsed after autologous stem cell transplantation, and there was variation in brentuximab vedotin exposure. The authors enriched CD8+ T cells from thawed PBMCs via magnetic negative selection. Broader study findings: Causes of the repertoire differences remain undefined, possibly disease activity or prior therapy. A significant rise in TCR diversity by C4D1 was seen for CD4+ but not CD8+ cells. Newly diagnosed patients had diversity similar to the baseline diversity of complete responders. It was reported that newly diagnosed patients had less baseline TCR diversity than healthy donors.

This clonotype was obtained from a human donor with classical Hodgkin lymphoma. This material consisted of CD8+ T cells from blood, taken at baseline. V usage is TRBV4-1 and J usage is TRBJ2-2; no clear D gene. As DNA, the CDR3 is TGCGCCAGCAGCTCCCCGGGGGAGCTGTTTTTT. Translated, it gives CASSSPGELFF.